This T cell receptor beta chain was profiled in a study of vaccination effects on CD4 cells after COVID-19. The germline V gene has CDR1 SGHVS and CDR2 FQNEAQ. The V and J ends lost 1 base and 3 bases, in that order; junction bases with no gene match: 3. The length of the CDR3 is 15 residues. Produced via immunoSEQ multiplex PCR; TCRdb's table is partial and in-frame only. The table records roughly 30,000 clones, roughly 70% of them present only once. This clone was seen more than once but under ten times. The antigen is unknown. Within the ViraFEST assay, antigen-specific CD4+ T cells underwent expansion with viral peptide pools prior to sequencing. CD4+ T cells were isolated after 10 days of culture. Two-dose BNT162b2 or mRNA-1273 vaccination was given to participants. Nobody among the vaccine recipients had prior SARS-CoV-2 infection (nucleocapsid antibodies were negative). It was with approximately 10 IU/ml IL-2 and approximately 10 ug/ml peptides that about 2 million PBMC per well were cultured. Half the medium was replaced with IL-2 medium on days 3 and 7.

The chain employs TRBV7-8 and TRBJ1-5, with 7 bases fitting TRBD1. The material sequenced was CD4+ T cells from PBMCs cultured with HCoV-NL63 spike peptides, taken after COVID-19 vaccination. The clonotype originates from a human donor who received a COVID-19 vaccine. The CDR3 DNA follows: TGTGCCAGCAGCTTAGGACAGGGTCTCAATCAGCCCCAGCATTTT. Protein product: CASSLGQGLNQPQHF.